This TCR beta chain was found in a study of blood T cell repertoires in COVID-19. The overall study: T cells, B-cell-depleted T cells, or PBMCs provided the cDNA or gDNA that served as material.

Participants had their cohort set by participant-reported clinical history. TCRdb's copy holds only in-frame clones and misses some; the assay was immunoSEQ multiplex PCR. The sample holds 250,000 to 350,000 clones, around 89% seen once. Trimming pared 1 base from V and 1 base from J, leaving 10 bases between. Germline V gives CDR1 SEHNR, CDR2 FQNEAQ (reference sequence). This CDR3 is built from 15 residues. The receptor's source is a woman in her fifties or sixties who had recovered from COVID-19. Sequenced sample: PBMCs or T cells enriched from blood (not recorded which). The gene calls are TRBV7-9 and TRBJ1-1; D not resolved. The CDR3 protein is CASSLDLGANTEAFF. The CDR3 nucleotides read TGTGCCAGCAGCTTAGACCTGGGAGCGAACACTGAAGCTTTCTTT.